This T cell receptor (beta chain) was profiled in a study of response to subunit inactivated influenza vaccine (dated by TCRdb to the late 2010s). With regard to the full study: The study used deep quantitative T cell receptor repertoire profiling to track responses to a trivalent subunit inactivated influenza vaccine.

The receptor library was made with RT-PCR. The data were produced on an Illumina HiSeq 2500. TCRdb reprocessed the public reads (quality trimming at Q25 with fastp, clone calling with MiXCR) and kept in-frame beta chains. Rows with a matching CDR3 protein are joined into one entry that keeps the most common DNA and genes. The sample has hundreds of thousands of distinct CDR3 sequences on record, roughly 13% of them singletons. Together, the top ten hold roughly 6.4% of the sample. General findings and caveats noted by the study authors: According to the authors, only a limited number of new T cells may be recruited by each seasonal influenza vaccination.

The CDR3 covers 14 residues, taking in both the cysteine and the phenylalanine. Left in the record is the CDR3 DNA by itself, 42 bases read in frame from the first base. The germline V gene provides CDR1 LGHNA and CDR2 YSLEER. The germline ends are 7 bases apart after V is trimmed by 0 bases and J by 5 bases. A note on this clonotype: Its specific antigen is unknown. Base qualities are not at hand, and no much larger clone is one base apart.

The clonotype comes from a man aged 45 to 65 who received an inactivated influenza vaccine. Donor details come from another sample of the same person, matched by shared clones. The rearranged chain carries TRBV4-3 and TRBJ2-2; the D gene lacks a confident call. The sequenced sample was PBMCs from blood, obtained 14 days before vaccination. The CDR3 region: CASSQDLRTGELFF. The DNA reads TGCGCCAGCAGCCAAGATCTAAGGACCGGGGAGCTGTTTTTT.